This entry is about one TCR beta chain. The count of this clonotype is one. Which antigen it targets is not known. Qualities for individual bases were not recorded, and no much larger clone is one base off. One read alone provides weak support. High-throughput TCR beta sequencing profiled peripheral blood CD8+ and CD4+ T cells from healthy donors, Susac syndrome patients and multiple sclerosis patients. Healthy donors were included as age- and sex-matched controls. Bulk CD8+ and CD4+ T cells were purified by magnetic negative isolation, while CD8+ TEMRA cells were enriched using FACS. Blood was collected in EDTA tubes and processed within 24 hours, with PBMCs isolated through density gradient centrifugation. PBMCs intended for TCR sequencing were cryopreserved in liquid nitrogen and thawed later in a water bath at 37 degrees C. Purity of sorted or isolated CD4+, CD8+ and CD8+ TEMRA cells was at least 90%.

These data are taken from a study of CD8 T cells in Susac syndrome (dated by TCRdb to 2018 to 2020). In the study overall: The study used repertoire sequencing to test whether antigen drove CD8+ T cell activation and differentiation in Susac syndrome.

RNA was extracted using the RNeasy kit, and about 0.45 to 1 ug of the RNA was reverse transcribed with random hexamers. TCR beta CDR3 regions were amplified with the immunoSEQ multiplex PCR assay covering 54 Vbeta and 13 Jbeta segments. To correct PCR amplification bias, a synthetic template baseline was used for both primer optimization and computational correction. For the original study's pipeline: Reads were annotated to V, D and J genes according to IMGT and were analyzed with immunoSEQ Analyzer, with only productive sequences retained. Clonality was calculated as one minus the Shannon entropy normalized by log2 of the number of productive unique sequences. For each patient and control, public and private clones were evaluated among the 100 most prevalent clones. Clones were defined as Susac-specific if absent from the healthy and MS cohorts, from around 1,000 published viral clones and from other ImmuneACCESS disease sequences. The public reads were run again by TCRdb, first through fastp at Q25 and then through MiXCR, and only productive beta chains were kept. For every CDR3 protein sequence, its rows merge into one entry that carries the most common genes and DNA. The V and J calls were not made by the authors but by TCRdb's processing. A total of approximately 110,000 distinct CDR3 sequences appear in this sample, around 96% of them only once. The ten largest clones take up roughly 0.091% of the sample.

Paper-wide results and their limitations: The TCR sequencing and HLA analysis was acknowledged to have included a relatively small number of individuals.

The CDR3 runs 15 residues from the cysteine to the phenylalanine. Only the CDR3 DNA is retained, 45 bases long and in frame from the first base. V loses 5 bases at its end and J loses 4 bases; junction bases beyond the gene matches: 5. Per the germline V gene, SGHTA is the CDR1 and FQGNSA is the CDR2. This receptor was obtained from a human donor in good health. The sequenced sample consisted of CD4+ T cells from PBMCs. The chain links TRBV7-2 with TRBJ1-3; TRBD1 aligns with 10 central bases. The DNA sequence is TGTGCCAGCAGCGCGACAGGGGGCGCGGGAAACACCATATATTTT. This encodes CASSATGGAGNTIYF.